A selection of T cell receptor beta chains follows, all from one sample in a study of OX40 agonist ivuxolimab in advanced cancers. Repertoires were generated with immunoSEQ multiplex PCR, while TCRdb's copy carries only in-frame clones and drops some. The table records some 35,000 clones, roughly 80% of them present only once. The starting material was CD4+ or CD8+ T cells sorted from blood, obtained in a trial of the OX40 agonist ivuxolimab. Every receptor here comes from an adult with an advanced solid tumor such as melanoma, head and neck, liver or kidney cancer. Each CDR3 is given without its conserved first and last residue.

cdr3_aa,j_call,v_call
ASSFLPGPLSYEQY,TRBJ2-7,TRBV11-3
ASSPIPTRTGELF,TRBJ2-2,TRBV19
ASSAPQGTGANVLT,TRBJ2-6,TRBV19
ASSQEGTGGIYGYT,TRBJ1-2,TRBV4-2
ASSYSYGTEAF,TRBJ1-1,TRBV6-6
ASSPRLAGYEQY,TRBJ2-7,TRBV11-3
ASSLFESSYEQY,TRBJ2-7,TRBV27
ASSVSSGSSYEQY,TRBJ2-7,TRBV2
ASSFGPELAGAYEQY,TRBJ2-7,TRBV5-1
ASGGSSYNEQF,TRBJ2-1,TRBV6-6
ASSLAQYPGYGYT,TRBJ1-2,TRBV5-4
ASSILAGGPTGELF,TRBJ2-2,TRBV19
ATSRDLGEAVGGYT,TRBJ1-2,TRBV15
ASSLSGGNTIY,TRBJ1-3,TRBV4-1
ASRTTGVSYEQY,TRBJ2-7,TRBV11-1
ASSVDTSGGLTDTQY,TRBJ2-3,TRBV9
ASSEGIGAEQY,TRBJ2-7,TRBV27
AISAPTSGGDTGELF,TRBJ2-2,TRBV10-3
ASSYIAGGQEYTEAF,TRBJ1-1,TRBV7-9
ASSEPSCLLVDNEKLF,TRBJ1-4,TRBV7-2
ASSVDPGLAGSYEQY,TRBJ2-7,TRBV28
ASSYGGGNTEAF,TRBJ1-1,TRBV6-5
ASSSSWSQGYEQY,TRBJ2-7,TRBV19
ATAGGPNSYNEQF,TRBJ2-1,TRBV13
ASKSHAGGDYEQY,TRBJ2-7,TRBV6-1
ASSEVGRAGEQPQH,TRBJ1-5,TRBV28
ASSFSGSQPQH,TRBJ1-5,TRBV27
ASSDSWKANYGYT,TRBJ1-2,TRBV6-4
ASSLGGPDTQY,TRBJ2-3,TRBV7-2
ASSTFFYEQY,TRBJ2-7,TRBV7-9
ANRKTGTNEKLF,TRBJ1-4,TRBV28
ASSVPGTPGNEQF,TRBJ2-1,TRBV7-9
ASKGGAKTEAF,TRBJ1-1,TRBV19
ASEGAREKLF,TRBJ1-4,TRBV2
ASSTGPSYEQY,TRBJ2-7,TRBV9
ASSLSRNQPQH,TRBJ1-5,TRBV27
ASSQDRTSGGTGELF,TRBJ2-2,TRBV4-3
ATGDREDGELF,TRBJ2-2,TRBV11-2
ASSVGHGGENEQF,TRBJ2-1,TRBV7-8
ASSTRGSAGNTIY,TRBJ1-3,TRBV19
ASSYVRQGTTEAF,TRBJ1-1,TRBV6-5
ASSLLSGGAKDTQY,TRBJ2-3,TRBV7-9
ASTAGTGDWQPQH,TRBJ1-5,TRBV19
SVEWDVNTEAF,TRBJ1-1,TRBV29-1
SVDGRRGALLVQF,TRBJ2-1,TRBV29-1
ASSVGEWTEAF,TRBJ1-1,TRBV9
ASSDLGRNTGELF,TRBJ2-2,TRBV7-9
ASSQDLGHLYGNTEAF,TRBJ1-1,TRBV14
ASSVGTGEADTQY,TRBJ2-3,TRBV9
ASSTRQGWGTDTQY,TRBJ2-3,TRBV11-2